Listed below are T cell receptor beta chains from one sample, sequenced in a study of cytomegalovirus exposure and HLA in healthy donors. The method was immunoSEQ multiplex PCR; TCRdb's version includes in-frame clones alone and lacks a portion of them. The profile shows about 160,000 clones, around 74% of them singletons. The sample comprised PBMCs. The receptors originated from a female donor in good health and CMV-seronegative. The CDR3 runs from the conserved cysteine through the conserved F or W. D genes are given only for firm matches. Where a row states a size, it is once, few, many or the class of an expanded clone; other rows omit it.

cdr3_length: 16
v_call: TRBV5-1
j_call: TRBJ2-1
clone_size: .
d_call: TRBD2
cdr3_aa: CASSLEPSGDYNEQFF
cdr3_nt: TGCGCCAGCAGCTTGGAACCTAGCGGGGACTACAATGAGCAGTTCTTC

cdr3_length: 15
v_call: TRBV18
j_call: TRBJ2-7
clone_size: few
d_call: TRBD2
cdr3_aa: CASSPGLAGAYEQYF
cdr3_nt: TGTGCCAGCTCACCGGGACTAGCGGGAGCCTACGAGCAGTACTTC

cdr3_length: 13
v_call: TRBV7-8
j_call: TRBJ2-1
clone_size: .
d_call: TRBD2
cdr3_aa: CASSSGLANEQFF
cdr3_nt: TGTGCCAGCAGCTCGGGACTAGCTAATGAGCAGTTCTTC

cdr3_length: 15
v_call: TRBV18
j_call: TRBJ2-7
clone_size: .
d_call: .
cdr3_aa: CASSPRRAIEGEQYF
cdr3_nt: TGTGCCAGCTCACCAAGGCGGGCCATAGAGGGCGAGCAGTACTTC

cdr3_length: 12
v_call: TRBV28
j_call: TRBJ1-2
clone_size: .
d_call: .
cdr3_aa: CASSARSYGYTF
cdr3_nt: TGTGCCAGCAGTGCGAGGAGCTATGGCTACACCTTC

cdr3_length: 15
v_call: TRBV10-3
j_call: TRBJ2-1
clone_size: .
d_call: TRBD2
cdr3_aa: CAISELAGGYNEQFF
cdr3_nt: TGTGCCATCAGTGAGCTAGCGGGGGGGTACAATGAGCAGTTCTTC

cdr3_length: 14
v_call: TRBV7-7
j_call: TRBJ2-7
clone_size: .
d_call: TRBD1
cdr3_aa: CASSVDRGEYEQYF
cdr3_nt: TGTGCTAGCAGTGTGGACAGGGGGGAGTACGAGCAGTACTTC

cdr3_length: 14
v_call: TRBV7-9
j_call: TRBJ2-5
clone_size: .
d_call: TRBD1
cdr3_aa: CASSLGTGQETQYF
cdr3_nt: TGTGCCAGCAGCTTAGGGACAGGCCAAGAGACCCAGTACTTC

cdr3_length: 14
v_call: TRBV28
j_call: TRBJ1-5
clone_size: .
d_call: .
cdr3_aa: CASSSPPGNQPQHF
cdr3_nt: TGTGCCAGCAGTTCCCCCCCGGGGAACCAGCCCCAGCATTTT

cdr3_length: 13
v_call: TRBV25-1
j_call: TRBJ2-1
clone_size: .
d_call: TRBD2
cdr3_aa: CASRLAGDNEQFF
cdr3_nt: TGTGCCAGCAGACTAGCGGGGGACAATGAGCAGTTCTTC

cdr3_length: 16
v_call: TRBV5-6
j_call: TRBJ1-2
clone_size: once
d_call: TRBD1
cdr3_aa: CASSLEDRGANYGYTF
cdr3_nt: TGTGCCAGCAGCTTGGAGGACAGGGGTGCTAACTATGGCTACACCTTC

cdr3_length: 17
v_call: TRBV5-1
j_call: TRBJ2-7
clone_size: few
d_call: .
cdr3_aa: CASSLGPGAGDMNEQYF
cdr3_nt: TGCGCCAGCAGCTTGGGCCCAGGGGCGGGAGATATGAACGAGCAGTACTTC

cdr3_length: 13
v_call: TRBV6-5
j_call: TRBJ2-7
clone_size: .
d_call: .
cdr3_aa: CASIPSGTYEQYF
cdr3_nt: TGTGCCAGCATCCCTTCGGGAACGTACGAGCAGTACTTC

cdr3_length: 16
v_call: TRBV7-2
j_call: TRBJ2-2
clone_size: .
d_call: TRBD2
cdr3_aa: CASSLGHSGGGGELFF
cdr3_nt: TGTGCCAGCAGCTTGGGACATAGCGGGGGGGGCGGGGAGCTGTTTTTT

cdr3_length: 17
v_call: TRBV4-1
j_call: TRBJ2-3
clone_size: .
d_call: .
cdr3_aa: CASSQDQGSRGTDTQYF
cdr3_nt: TGCGCCAGCAGCCAAGATCAGGGTAGTAGGGGGACAGATACGCAGTATTTT

cdr3_length: 11
v_call: TRBV20-1
j_call: TRBJ1-1
clone_size: .
d_call: TRBD1
cdr3_aa: CSWTGTIEAFF
cdr3_nt: TGCAGCTGGACAGGGACCATTGAAGCTTTCTTT

cdr3_length: 16
v_call: TRBV9
j_call: TRBJ2-2
clone_size: .
d_call: TRBD2
cdr3_aa: CASSVEQGGDTGELFF
cdr3_nt: TGTGCCAGCAGCGTAGAGCAGGGAGGGGACACCGGGGAGCTGTTTTTT

cdr3_length: 18
v_call: TRBV4-3
j_call: TRBJ1-1
clone_size: .
d_call: TRBD1
cdr3_aa: CASSQEGGVWDRGTEAFF
cdr3_nt: TGCGCCAGCAGCCAAGAGGGGGGTGTTTGGGACAGGGGAACTGAAGCTTTCTTT

cdr3_length: 15
v_call: TRBV23-1
j_call: TRBJ1-1
clone_size: .
d_call: .
cdr3_aa: CASSQDPSWETEAFF
cdr3_nt: TGCGCCAGCAGTCAAGACCCCTCCTGGGAGACTGAAGCTTTCTTT

cdr3_length: 16
v_call: TRBV6-6
j_call: TRBJ2-7
clone_size: .
d_call: TRBD1
cdr3_aa: CASSAPGTVSSYEQYF
cdr3_nt: TGTGCCAGCAGTGCCCCCGGGACAGTATCTTCCTACGAGCAGTACTTC

cdr3_length: 19
v_call: TRBV28
j_call: TRBJ2-3
clone_size: .
d_call: TRBD2
cdr3_aa: CASSYALVLAGVRTDTQYF
cdr3_nt: TGTGCCAGCAGTTACGCCCTCGTCCTAGCGGGAGTGAGAACAGATACGCAGTATTTT

cdr3_length: 13
v_call: TRBV7-9
j_call: TRBJ1-2
clone_size: .
d_call: .
cdr3_aa: CASRGEGKRGYTF
cdr3_nt: TGTGCCAGCAGAGGGGAAGGGAAGCGAGGCTACACCTTC

cdr3_length: 15
v_call: TRBV4-2
j_call: TRBJ2-5
clone_size: .
d_call: TRBD2
cdr3_aa: CASSQDGTTQETQYF
cdr3_nt: TGTGCCAGCAGCCAAGACGGGACTACCCAAGAGACCCAGTACTTC

cdr3_length: 15
v_call: TRBV9
j_call: TRBJ2-7
clone_size: .
d_call: TRBD2
cdr3_aa: CASSAGLADTYEQYF
cdr3_nt: TGTGCCAGCAGCGCCGGACTAGCGGATACCTACGAGCAGTACTTC

cdr3_length: 16
v_call: TRBV6-4
j_call: TRBJ2-3
clone_size: .
d_call: TRBD2
cdr3_aa: CASSDASGGGTDTQYF
cdr3_nt: TGTGCCAGCAGTGACGCTAGCGGGGGAGGCACAGATACGCAGTATTTT

cdr3_length: 15
v_call: TRBV6-4
j_call: TRBJ2-3
clone_size: .
d_call: .
cdr3_aa: CASSDQAGRRDTQYF
cdr3_nt: TGTGCCAGCAGTGACCAGGCAGGGCGGAGAGATACGCAGTATTTT

cdr3_length: 14
v_call: TRBV4-3
j_call: TRBJ2-1
clone_size: .
d_call: TRBD1
cdr3_aa: CASSPRTGTNEQFF
cdr3_nt: TGCGCCAGCAGCCCACGGACAGGGACGAATGAGCAGTTCTTC

cdr3_length: 16
v_call: TRBV4-1
j_call: TRBJ2-1
clone_size: .
d_call: .
cdr3_aa: CASSQVEGASDNEQFF
cdr3_nt: TGCGCCAGCAGCCAAGTGGAGGGGGCTAGCGACAATGAGCAGTTCTTC

cdr3_length: 8
v_call: TRBV20-1
j_call: TRBJ2-5
clone_size: .
d_call: .
cdr3_aa: CSATSQYF
cdr3_nt: TGCAGTGCTACGTCGCAGTACTTC

cdr3_length: 16
v_call: TRBV11-2
j_call: TRBJ2-3
clone_size: .
d_call: TRBD1
cdr3_aa: CASSFGTGDPTDTQYF
cdr3_nt: TGTGCCAGCAGCTTCGGTACAGGGGACCCCACAGATACGCAGTATTTT

cdr3_length: 14
v_call: TRBV4-3
j_call: TRBJ2-2
clone_size: few
d_call: .
cdr3_aa: CASSQEQNTGELFF
cdr3_nt: TGCGCCAGCAGCCAAGAACAGAACACCGGGGAGCTGTTTTTT

cdr3_length: 17
v_call: TRBV5-1
j_call: TRBJ1-1
clone_size: .
d_call: TRBD1
cdr3_aa: CASSSGTGGRGNTEAFF
cdr3_nt: TGCGCCAGCAGCTCTGGGACAGGGGGGAGAGGAAACACTGAAGCTTTCTTT

cdr3_length: 12
v_call: TRBV5-6
j_call: TRBJ2-5
clone_size: .
d_call: .
cdr3_aa: CASPADGETQYF
cdr3_nt: TGTGCCAGCCCGGCGGATGGAGAGACCCAGTACTTC

cdr3_length: 12
v_call: TRBV5-3
j_call: TRBJ1-4
clone_size: .
d_call: .
cdr3_aa: CARSARNEKLFF
cdr3_nt: TGTGCCAGAAGCGCTAGAAATGAAAAACTGTTTTTT

cdr3_length: 13
v_call: TRBV7-8
j_call: TRBJ2-3
clone_size: .
d_call: TRBD1
cdr3_aa: CASSSSGTGAQYF
cdr3_nt: TGTGCCAGCAGCTCCTCCGGGACAGGGGCGCAGTATTTT

cdr3_length: 14
v_call: TRBV7-9
j_call: TRBJ2-7
clone_size: .
d_call: TRBD2
cdr3_aa: CASSPAGGGYEQYF
cdr3_nt: TGTGCCAGCAGCCCAGCGGGAGGAGGCTACGAGCAGTACTTC

cdr3_length: 12
v_call: TRBV29-1
j_call: TRBJ2-7
clone_size: .
d_call: .
cdr3_aa: CSVARDNYEQYF
cdr3_nt: TGCAGCGTGGCACGGGACAACTACGAGCAGTACTTC

cdr3_length: 12
v_call: TRBV19
j_call: TRBJ1-1
clone_size: .
d_call: .
cdr3_aa: CASSHPGHIAFF
cdr3_nt: TGTGCCAGTAGCCATCCTGGACATATAGCTTTCTTT

cdr3_length: 16
v_call: TRBV19
j_call: TRBJ2-7
clone_size: once
d_call: .
cdr3_aa: CASSPRPGLAVYEQYF
cdr3_nt: TGTGCCAGTAGTCCCCGCCCCGGACTGGCGGTCTACGAGCAGTACTTC

cdr3_length: 16
v_call: TRBV4-2
j_call: TRBJ2-7
clone_size: .
d_call: TRBD2
cdr3_aa: CASSQVLTSGSYEQYF
cdr3_nt: TGTGCCAGCAGCCAAGTTTTGACTAGCGGCTCCTACGAGCAGTACTTC

cdr3_length: 13
v_call: TRBV9
j_call: TRBJ1-2
clone_size: .
d_call: .
cdr3_aa: CASSPRGYYGYTF
cdr3_nt: TGTGCCAGCAGTCCCAGGGGTTACTATGGCTACACCTTC

cdr3_length: 15
v_call: TRBV13
j_call: TRBJ2-3
clone_size: .
d_call: .
cdr3_aa: CASSLGGVSTDTQYF
cdr3_nt: TGTGCCAGCAGCTTAGGCGGGGTGAGCACAGATACGCAGTATTTT

cdr3_length: 12
v_call: TRBV10-1
j_call: TRBJ2-2
clone_size: .
d_call: .
cdr3_aa: CASSSNTGELFF
cdr3_nt: TGCGCCAGCAGCTCGAACACCGGGGAGCTGTTTTTT

cdr3_length: 15
v_call: TRBV15
j_call: TRBJ2-2
clone_size: .
d_call: TRBD2
cdr3_aa: CATSRGGGSTGELFF
cdr3_nt: TGTGCCACCAGCAGAGGGGGGGGTTCCACCGGGGAGCTGTTTTTT

cdr3_length: 13
v_call: TRBV29-1
j_call: TRBJ1-3
clone_size: .
d_call: TRBD1
cdr3_aa: CSVEDRSRNTIYF
cdr3_nt: TGCAGCGTTGAGGACAGGTCTAGAAACACCATATATTTT

cdr3_length: 16
v_call: TRBV28
j_call: TRBJ2-1
clone_size: .
d_call: .
cdr3_aa: CASSLSGVRSYNEQFF
cdr3_nt: TGTGCCAGCAGTTTGTCTGGAGTAAGATCCTACAATGAGCAGTTCTTC

cdr3_length: 16
v_call: TRBV5-4
j_call: TRBJ2-7
clone_size: .
d_call: .
cdr3_aa: CASSLRSGLPVDEQYF
cdr3_nt: TGTGCCAGCAGCTTGAGGTCCGGACTCCCTGTGGACGAGCAGTACTTC

cdr3_length: 13
v_call: TRBV28
j_call: TRBJ1-1
clone_size: .
d_call: .
cdr3_aa: CASSLPGGIEAFF
cdr3_nt: TGTGCCAGCAGTTTACCGGGAGGGATTGAAGCTTTCTTT

cdr3_length: 13
v_call: TRBV18
j_call: TRBJ2-7
clone_size: .
d_call: .
cdr3_aa: CASSPTVLYEQYF
cdr3_nt: TGTGCCAGCTCACCGACAGTCCTCTACGAGCAGTACTTC

cdr3_length: 13
v_call: TRBV9
j_call: TRBJ2-4
clone_size: .
d_call: .
cdr3_aa: CASSVARGHIQYF
cdr3_nt: TGTGCCAGCAGCGTAGCTCGAGGGCACATTCAGTACTTC

cdr3_length: 16
v_call: TRBV4-1
j_call: TRBJ1-1
clone_size: .
d_call: .
cdr3_aa: CASSQVGRGGNTEAFF
cdr3_nt: TGCGCCAGCAGCCAAGTCGGTCGGGGAGGAAACACTGAAGCTTTCTTT

cdr3_length: 15
v_call: TRBV6-1
j_call: TRBJ2-7
clone_size: .
d_call: .
cdr3_aa: CASSPSQGNFYEQYF
cdr3_nt: TGTGCCAGCAGCCCCTCTCAGGGGAATTTCTACGAGCAGTACTTC

cdr3_length: 17
v_call: TRBV30
j_call: TRBJ1-1
clone_size: few
d_call: TRBD1
cdr3_aa: CAWLPTARQGARTEAFF
cdr3_nt: TGTGCCTGGCTACCTACCGCAAGACAGGGGGCGCGAACTGAAGCTTTCTTT

cdr3_length: 15
v_call: TRBV2
j_call: TRBJ2-3
clone_size: .
d_call: .
cdr3_aa: CASRGGGSRTDTQYF
cdr3_nt: TGTGCCAGCAGGGGTGGCGGATCACGCACAGATACGCAGTATTTT